This TCR beta chain was sequenced in a study of blood T cell repertoires in COVID-19. Overall study: Sites across the United States, Italy and Spain contributed samples from acute and convalescent COVID-19.

This clone appeared a single time. Method: immunoSEQ multiplex PCR; TCRdb's copy keeps in-frame clones and lacks some. There are some 180,000 clones in the sample; 82% occur only once, and 4% to 6.5% lies in the top ten. Those who participated ranged in age from 18 to 89 years and resided in about 24 US areas. This CDR3 comprises 16 residues. Germline-derived CDR1 and CDR2 are LGHNA and YSLEER. Between the trimmed V and J ends, which lost 4 bases and 0 bases, there was a span of 13 bases. This chain links TRBV4-3 with TRBJ2-1, with TRBD2 as a possible D gene (6 bases). What was sequenced was PBMCs or T cells enriched from blood (not recorded which). The receptor was isolated from a woman aged 55-69 years with acute COVID-19. CDR3: CASSRGFGSSYNEQFF. As DNA, the CDR3 is TGCGCCAGCAGCCGTGGGTTCGGGAGCTCCTACAATGAGCAGTTCTTC.